A single sample gave rise to the 28 T cell receptor beta chains below, sequenced in a study of blood T cell repertoires in COVID-19. Only in-frame clones appear in the TCRdb table, and some are missing; sequencing was by immunoSEQ multiplex PCR. The table has roughly 260,000 clones, approximately 91% seen once. The sample was peripheral blood. Every receptor here comes from a person between 18 and 35 years old with COVID-19, enrolled during active disease.

The genes are TRBV9 and TRBJ2-2, with TRBD2 as a possible D gene (6 bases). Germline loops: CDR1 SGDLS, CDR2 YYNGEE. V lost 3 bases and J 1 base, leaving 7 bases between the germline ends. The CDR3 contains 14 residues. This CDR3 is CASSGDWNTGELFF. CDR3 bases: TGTGCCAGCAGCGGGGACTGGAACACCGGGGAGCTGTTTTTT.

In its sample, this clone was seen once. J is TRBJ2-2 and V is TRBV9; 13 nucleotides match TRBD2. The CDR3 extends over 17 amino acids. With V trimmed by 0 bases and J by 5 bases, 4 bases remained unmatched. Germline lookup yields CDR1 SGDLS and CDR2 YYNGEE. In DNA, the CDR3 is TGTGCCAGCAGCGTAGGTGGACTAGCGGGAGTTACCGGGGAGCTGTTTTTT. Protein product: CASSVGGLAGVTGELFF.

The chain has TRBV4-3 and TRBJ2-6; 9 bases are shared with TRBD1. The germline gives CDR1 LGHNA, CDR2 YSLEER. The CDR3 has 17 amino acids. Trimming took 3 bases from V and 0 from J; bases not matched to a gene: 3. CDR3 sequence reads: CASSHLTGGSGANVLTF. The CDR3 coding sequence is TGCGCCAGCAGCCACCTGACAGGGGGCTCTGGGGCCAACGTCCTGACTTTC.

V gene TRBV28 combines with J gene TRBJ2-2; 11 bases line up with TRBD2. Germline values: CDR1 MDHEN, CDR2 SYDVKM. Trimming cost V 6 bases and J 7 bases; bases outside gene matches: 13. The CDR3 consists of 17 residues. The CDR3 nucleotides read TGTGCCAGCAGCCCCCAGCCGGGACTAGCGGCCCTCGGGGAGCTGTTTTTT. This translates into CASSPQPGLAALGELFF.

The chain combines TRBV6-5 with TRBJ2-7, with 8 bases that match TRBD1. After removal of 6 bases from V and 1 base from J, the junction contained 5 bases not matched to a gene. The CDR3 sequence is 14 residues long. Germline CDR1 is MNHEY and CDR2 is SVGAGI. CDR3 amino acids: CASSTGQASYEQYF. CDR3 nucleotide sequence: TGTGCCAGCAGCACGGGACAGGCGTCCTACGAGCAGTACTTC.

Only one count was recorded for this clone. The chain recombines TRBV12-3 or TRBV12-4 with TRBJ2-1; D unclear. V shed 5 bases and J shed 10 bases, with 9 bases lying between them. The CDR3 length is 11 residues. The CDR3 protein is CASSGRWEQFF. As DNA, the CDR3 is TGTGCCAGCAGTGGCCGCTGGGAGCAGTTCTTC.

This clone was seen more than once but under ten times. This sequence joins TRBV18 and TRBJ1-1; D not certain. Deletions cut 8 bases from V and 4 bases from J, with 14 bases between. CDR1 is KGHSH, CDR2 LQKENI, per germline. The CDR3 is 13 amino acids. The CDR3 loop is CASHFSRGTEAFF. CDR3 sequence (DNA): TGTGCCAGCCATTTTTCCCGGGGCACTGAAGCTTTCTTT. The variable domain in full, with the rest retrieved from reference TRBV18 and TRBJ1-1, is NAGVMQNPRHLVRRRGQEARLRCSPMKGHSHVYWYRQLPEEGLKFMVYLQKENIIDESGMPKERFSAEFPKEGPSILRIQQVVRGDSAAYFCASHFSRGTEAFFGQGTRLTVV.

The chain joins TRBV4-3 to TRBJ1-1, with D maybe TRBD1 (5 bases). Germline CDR1 and CDR2: LGHNA and YSLEER. The CDR3 is made up of 15 amino acids. The germline V and J ends were trimmed by 3 bases and 3 bases, with 14 bases remaining between them. In DNA form, the CDR3 reads TGCGCCAGCAGCCAGGTGGTGGGGGGGGACACTGAAGCTTTCTTT. Protein sequence: CASSQVVGGDTEAFF.

This clone was detected only once. The chain is built from TRBV24-1 and TRBJ2-3; weak D call: TRBD1 (5 bases). From germline, CDR1 is KGHDR and CDR2 SFDVKD. Trimming pared 4 bases from V and 2 bases from J, leaving 12 bases between. This CDR3 spans 15 amino acids. The CDR3 spells CATSESGWNTDTQYF. The CDR3 DNA follows: TGTGCCACCAGTGAGTCAGGGTGGAACACAGATACGCAGTATTTT.

This chain uses TRBV7-9 with TRBJ2-4; D not certain. The CDR3 covers 13 residues. Per germline, CDR1 SEHNR and CDR2 FQNEAQ (reference sequence). V was clipped by 5 bases and J by 7 bases, with 12 bases between them. The chain's CDR3 is CASSPRIPNIQYF. The CDR3 bases are TGTGCCAGCAGCCCGAGAATTCCGAACATTCAGTACTTC.

The V call is TRBV28, the J call TRBJ2-1, with 8 bases identical to TRBD2. After removal of 5 bases from V and 7 bases from J, the junction contained 13 bases not matched to a gene. CDR3 length: 16 residues. The V gene's germline CDR1 is MDHEN and CDR2 SYDVKM. CDR3 region: CASSKRLALFGNEQFF. CDR3 DNA sequence: TGTGCCAGCAGTAAACGACTAGCGTTATTTGGGAATGAGCAGTTCTTC.

The rearrangement joins TRBV5-5 to TRBJ2-1; D gene uncertain. Trimming stripped 2 bases from V and 2 bases from J, with 11 bases between. This CDR3 is built from 15 residues. CDR1 SGHKS and CDR2 YYEKEE come from the germline V gene (reference sequence). CDR3 sequence: CASSFLTITYNEQFF. In DNA form, the CDR3 reads TGTGCCAGCAGCTTTCTGACAATAACCTACAATGAGCAGTTCTTC. The full variable domain, rest sourced from reference TRBV5-5 and TRBJ2-1, is DAGVTQSPTHLIKTRGQQVTLRCSPISGHKSVSWYQQVLGQGPQFIFQYYEKEERGRGNFPDRFSARQFPNYSSELNVNALLLGDSALYLCASSFLTITYNEQFFGPGTRLTVL.

The genes are TRBV2 and TRBJ2-7; 9 nucleotides align to TRBD2. J was trimmed by 2 bases and V by 5 bases; bases with no gene match: 4. Looked up from germline, CDR1 is SNHLY and CDR2 is FYNNEI. The CDR3 extends over 14 amino acids. DNA of the CDR3: TGTGCCAGCAGTACTAGCGGGCCTACCTACGAGCAGTACTTC. Residues: CASSTSGPTYEQYF.

This sequence joins TRBV6-4 and TRBJ1-2, with 9 bases identical to TRBD1. Germline V gives CDR1 MRHNA, CDR2 SNTAGT. The V and J ends lost 2 bases and 8 bases, in that order; junction bases with no gene match: 6. The CDR3 is made up of 14 amino acids. CDR3 sequence reads: CASSDGTGWKGYTF. Here the CDR3 DNA reads TGTGCCAGCAGTGACGGGACAGGGTGGAAGGGCTACACCTTC.

The J gene is TRBJ2-7, the V gene TRBV10-2, with D possibly TRBD2 on 5 matching bases. This CDR3 comprises 13 residues. Germline loops: CDR1 WSHSY, CDR2 SAAADI. The V gene lost 7 bases and the J gene lost 0 bases, with 10 bases spanning the gap. CDR3 bases: TGCGCCAGCAAGGAACTAGACTCCTACGAGCAGTACTTC. Translating gives CASKELDSYEQYF.

The chain combines TRBV5-4 with TRBJ2-7; 7 bases are shared with TRBD1. CDR1 is SGHNT, CDR2 YYREEE, per germline (reference sequence). This CDR3 is 14 amino acids long. Unmatched junction bases numbered 4, after V lost 4 bases and J lost 0 bases. The CDR3 sequence: CASSRGQDSYEQYF. CDR3 in DNA: TGTGCCAGCAGCCGAGGACAGGACTCCTACGAGCAGTACTTC.

This clone was recorded only once. The rearrangement uses TRBV28 and TRBJ1-6, with D perhaps matching TRBD1 (5 bases). The CDR3 runs 15 residues. Germline V gene sequence: CDR1 MDHEN, CDR2 SYDVKM. V dropped 5 bases and J dropped 0 bases, with 8 bases sitting between them. The CDR3 sequence: CASSLQGSYNSPLHF. CDR3 in DNA: TGTGCCAGCAGTCTTCAGGGCTCCTATAATTCACCCCTCCACTTT.

This rearrangement joins TRBV25-1 to TRBJ2-3, with D possibly matching TRBD2 (7 bases). The CDR3 extends over 14 amino acids. From germline, CDR1 is MGHDK and CDR2 SYGVNS. V was shortened by 5 bases and J by 3 bases, with 12 bases between the two germline ends. CDR3 sequence (DNA): TGTGCCAGCAGTAGGGGGACTAATACAGATACGCAGTATTTT. It yields the protein CASSRGTNTDTQYF.

This chain connects TRBV7-2 to TRBJ2-1; D is unclear. Trimming pared 1 base from V and 3 bases from J, leaving 4 bases between. CDR1 is SGHTA and CDR2 is FQGNSA in the germline V gene. The CDR3 contains 13 residues. This chain's CDR3 is CASSLDSYNEQFF. In nucleotides, the CDR3 is TGTGCCAGCAGCTTAGACAGCTACAATGAGCAGTTCTTC.

In DNA, the CDR3 is TGTGCCAGTAGTACCGACAGTGGGGCCAACGTCCTGACTTTC. Translating gives CASSTDSGANVLTF. The chain employs TRBV19 and TRBJ2-6; perhaps TRBD1 as D (5 bases). Germline CDR1 LNHDA, CDR2 SQIVND (reference sequence). This CDR3 is 14 amino acids long. Between the trimmed V and J ends, which lost 4 bases and 3 bases, there was a span of 7 bases.

The V call is TRBV28, the J call TRBJ1-2, with D maybe TRBD1 (5 bases). The V end was cut by 7 bases, the J end by 4 bases, with 13 bases between. The germline V gene encodes CDR1 MDHEN and CDR2 SYDVKM. The CDR3 is 13 residues long. The CDR3 DNA sequence: TGTGCCAGCAAAGACGAGGACATCTATGGCTACACCTTC. It encodes CASKDEDIYGYTF.

The sample holds a few counts of this clone. The chain is built from TRBV27 and TRBJ2-6; TRBD2 matches at 10 bases. With V trimmed by 5 bases and J by 4 bases, 14 bases remained unmatched. Germline V gene data show CDR1 as MNHEY and CDR2 as SMNVEV (reference sequence). This CDR3 has 19 amino acids. The CDR3 DNA reads TGTGCCAGCAGTACCACCGGGACTAGCGCCAAGGTAGGGGCCAACGTCCTGACTTTC. Residues: CASSTTGTSAKVGANVLTF.

The chain links TRBV10-3 to TRBJ1-6; tentative D call: TRBD1 (6 bases). CDR1 is ENHRY and CDR2 is SYGVKD in the germline V gene. V dropped 8 bases and J dropped 5 bases, with 16 bases sitting between them. This CDR3 has 15 residues. The chain's CDR3 is CAIGTATGNNSPLHF. CDR3 coding DNA: TGTGCCATCGGAACGGCGACAGGAAATAATTCACCCCTCCACTTT.

The V gene is TRBV5-1, the J gene TRBJ1-1; tentatively, D is TRBD1 (5 bases). Trimming pared 4 bases from V and 0 bases from J, leaving 16 bases between. Germline assignment: CDR1 SGHRS and CDR2 YFSETQ. This CDR3 is 16 amino acids long. CDR3 sequence reads: CASSPGGWGVNTEAFF. The CDR3 bases are TGCGCCAGCAGCCCCGGGGGATGGGGAGTGAACACTGAAGCTTTCTTT.

The chain couples TRBV12-3 or TRBV12-4 to TRBJ1-1, with D unclear. V shed 3 bases and J shed 7 bases, with 12 bases lying between them. This CDR3 spans 13 amino acids. The CDR3 nucleotides are TGTGCCAGCAGTTTTCGCCGAGGCTATGAAGCTTTCTTT. As protein: CASSFRRGYEAFF.

The V gene is TRBV7-8, the J gene TRBJ1-1; TRBD1 is a possible D gene (5 bases). The CDR3 is 14 residues long. Trimming cost V 5 bases and J 4 bases, with 14 bases left between them. CDR1 SGHVS and CDR2 FQNEAQ come from the germline V gene. CDR3 in DNA: TGTGCCAGCAGCGCGGGACCTGGGAGCACTGAAGCTTTCTTT. This sequence encodes CASSAGPGSTEAFF. The full variable domain, with the rest looked up from reference TRBV7-8 and TRBJ1-1, is GAGVSQSPRYKVAKRGQDVALRCDPISGHVSLFWYQQALGQGPEFLTYFQNEAQLDKSGLPSDRFFAERPEGSVSTLKIQRTQQEDSAVYLCASSAGPGSTEAFFGQGTRLTVV.

The chain employs TRBV2 and TRBJ2-1, with no clear D. V was trimmed by 3 bases and J by 5 bases, leaving 11 bases between them. This CDR3 region has 14 residues. Germline CDR1 is SNHLY and CDR2 is FYNNEI. CDR3: CASSELTRNNEQFF. The DNA of the CDR3 is TGTGCCAGCAGTGAGTTAACTCGAAACAATGAGCAGTTCTTC.

This clone appeared a single time. The same CDR3 also results from other DNA sequences found in this sample. The chain couples TRBV10-2 to TRBJ1-5; D is uncertain. The V end was cut by 2 bases, the J end by 2 bases, with 7 bases between. CDR3 length: 14 residues. CDR1 WSHSY and CDR2 SAAADI come from the germline V gene. The CDR3 reads CASSENGGNQPQHF. The CDR3 region has the DNA TGCGCCAGCAGTGAGAATGGAGGCAATCAGCCCCAGCATTTT.